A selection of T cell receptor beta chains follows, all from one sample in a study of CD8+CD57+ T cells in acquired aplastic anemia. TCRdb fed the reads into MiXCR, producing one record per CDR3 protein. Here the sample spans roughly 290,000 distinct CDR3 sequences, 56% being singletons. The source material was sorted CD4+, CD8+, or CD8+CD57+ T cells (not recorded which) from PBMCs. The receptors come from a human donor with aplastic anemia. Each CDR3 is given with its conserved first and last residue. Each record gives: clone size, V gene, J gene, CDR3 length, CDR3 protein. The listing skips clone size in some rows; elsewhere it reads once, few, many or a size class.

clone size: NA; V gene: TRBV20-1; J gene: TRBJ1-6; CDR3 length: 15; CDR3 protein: CSARVEGTAGSPLHF
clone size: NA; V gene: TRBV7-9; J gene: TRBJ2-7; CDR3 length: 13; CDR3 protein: CASSLESSYVQYF
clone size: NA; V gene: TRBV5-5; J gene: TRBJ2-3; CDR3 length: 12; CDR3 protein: CASSFVADTQYF
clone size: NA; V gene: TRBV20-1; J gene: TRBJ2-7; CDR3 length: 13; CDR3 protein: CSARTGMGYEQYF
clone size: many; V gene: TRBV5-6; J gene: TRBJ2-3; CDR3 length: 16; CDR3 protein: CASSLRQLQAADTQYF
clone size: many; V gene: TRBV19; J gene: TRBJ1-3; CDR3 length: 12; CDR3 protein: CASTKWEGSIYF
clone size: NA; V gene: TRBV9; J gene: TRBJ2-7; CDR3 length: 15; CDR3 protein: CASSFLRGSANEQYF
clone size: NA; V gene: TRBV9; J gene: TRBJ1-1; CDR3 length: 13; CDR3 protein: CASSATGQAEAFF
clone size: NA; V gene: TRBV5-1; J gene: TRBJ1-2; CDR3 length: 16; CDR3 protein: CASSLSGRTGEGGYTF
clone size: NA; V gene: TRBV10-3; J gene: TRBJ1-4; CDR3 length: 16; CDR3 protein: CAISELGTASNEKLFF
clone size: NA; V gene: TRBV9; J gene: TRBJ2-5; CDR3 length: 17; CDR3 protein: CASSVGLGDGRRETQYF
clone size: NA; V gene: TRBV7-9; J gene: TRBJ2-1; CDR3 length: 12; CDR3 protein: CASGVNLGEQFF
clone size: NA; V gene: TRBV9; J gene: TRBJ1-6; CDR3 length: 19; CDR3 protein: CASSVAGDTHNQDNSPLHF
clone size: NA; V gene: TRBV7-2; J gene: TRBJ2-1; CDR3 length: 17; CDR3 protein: CASSSVAGLSPRNEQFF
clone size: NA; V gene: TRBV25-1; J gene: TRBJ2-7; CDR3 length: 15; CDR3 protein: CASSDRRDGAYEQYF